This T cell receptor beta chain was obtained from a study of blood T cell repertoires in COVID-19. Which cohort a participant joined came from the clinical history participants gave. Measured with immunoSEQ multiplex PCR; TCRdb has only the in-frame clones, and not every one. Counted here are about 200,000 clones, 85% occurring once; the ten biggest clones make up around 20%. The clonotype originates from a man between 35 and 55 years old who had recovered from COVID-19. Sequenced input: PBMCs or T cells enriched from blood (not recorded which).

CDR3 in DNA: TGCGCCAGCAGCCGAGGACAAACTAAACAAGAGACCCAGTACTTC. Protein product: CASSRGQTKQETQYF. This sequence joins TRBV5-1 and TRBJ2-5; TRBD1 might be the D (5 bases). Germline loops: CDR1 SGHRS, CDR2 YFSETQ. The ends were cut back, 4 bases at V and 2 bases at J, with 15 bases in the middle. The CDR3 is 15 residues long.